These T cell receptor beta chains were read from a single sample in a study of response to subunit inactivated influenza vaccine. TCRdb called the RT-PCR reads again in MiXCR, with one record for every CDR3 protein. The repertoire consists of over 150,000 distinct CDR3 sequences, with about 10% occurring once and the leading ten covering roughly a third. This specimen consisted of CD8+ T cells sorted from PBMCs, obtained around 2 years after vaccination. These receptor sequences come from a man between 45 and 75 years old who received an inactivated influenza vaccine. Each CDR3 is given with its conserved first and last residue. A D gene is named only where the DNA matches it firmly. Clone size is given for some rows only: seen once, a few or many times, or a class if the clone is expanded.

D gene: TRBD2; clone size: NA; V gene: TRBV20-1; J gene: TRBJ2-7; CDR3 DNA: TGCAGTGCTAGAGATAACGCGGGGGTTTCCTACGAGCAGTACTTC; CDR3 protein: CSARDNAGVSYEQYF
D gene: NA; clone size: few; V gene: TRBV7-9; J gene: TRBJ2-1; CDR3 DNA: TGTGCCAGCAGCTTCCACGGGGGGCAGGACAATGAGCAGTTCTTC; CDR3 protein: CASSFHGGQDNEQFF
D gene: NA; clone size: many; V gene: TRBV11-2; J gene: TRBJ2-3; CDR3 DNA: TGTGCCAGCAGCTTATTATCCTTTGGGGATACGCAGTATTTT; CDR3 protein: CASSLLSFGDTQYF
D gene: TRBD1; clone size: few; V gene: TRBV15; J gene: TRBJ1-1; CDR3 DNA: TGTGCCACCAGCCGAGGGACAGGGGTTGGCACTGAAGCTTTCTTT; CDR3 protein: CATSRGTGVGTEAFF
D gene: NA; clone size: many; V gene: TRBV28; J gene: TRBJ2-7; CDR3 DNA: TGTGCCAGCCTGGACAGTCCCTTCTCCTACGAGCAGTACTTC; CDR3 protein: CASLDSPFSYEQYF
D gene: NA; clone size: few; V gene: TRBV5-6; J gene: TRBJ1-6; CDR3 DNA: TGTGCCAGCAGCTTGGTTTCAGGGGTGGGAAATTCACCCCTCCACTTT; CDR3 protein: CASSLVSGVGNSPLHF
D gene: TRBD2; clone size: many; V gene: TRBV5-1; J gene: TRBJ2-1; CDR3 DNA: TGCGCCAGCAGCCCGGCGCTAGCGGGAGTGTCCAATGAGCAGTTCTTC; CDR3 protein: CASSPALAGVSNEQFF
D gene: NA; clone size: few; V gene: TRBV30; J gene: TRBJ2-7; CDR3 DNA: TGTGCCTGGAGTGAAGACCTAGGATTCGAGCAGTACTTC; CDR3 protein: CAWSEDLGFEQYF
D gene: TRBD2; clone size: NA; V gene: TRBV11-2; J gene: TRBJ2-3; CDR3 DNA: TGTGCCAGCAGCTTAGGATTAAGCGGGGACAGCACAGATACGCAGTATTTT; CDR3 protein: CASSLGLSGDSTDTQYF
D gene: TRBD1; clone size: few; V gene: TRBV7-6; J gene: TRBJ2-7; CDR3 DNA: TGTGCCAGCAGCTTACGGGACAGCTCATACGAGCAGTACTTC; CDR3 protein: CASSLRDSSYEQYF
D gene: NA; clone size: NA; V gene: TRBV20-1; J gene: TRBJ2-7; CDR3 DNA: TGCAGTGCTAGAGACTCCGGCAAATACGAGCAGTACTTC; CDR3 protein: CSARDSGKYEQYF
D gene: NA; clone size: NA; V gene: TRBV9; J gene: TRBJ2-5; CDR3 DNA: TGTGCCAGCAGCGACGGAGCTAGCGTAATGTACCAAGAGACCCAGTACTTC; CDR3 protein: CASSDGASVMYQETQYF
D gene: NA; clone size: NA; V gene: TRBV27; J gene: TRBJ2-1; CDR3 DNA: TGTGCCAGCAGTTTATCGATGGGTCCCTACAATGAGCAGTTCTTC; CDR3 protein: CASSLSMGPYNEQFF
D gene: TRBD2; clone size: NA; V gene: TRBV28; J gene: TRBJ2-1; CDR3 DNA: TGTGCCAGCAGCCCCGGGGGGGCCATCTACAATGAGCAGTTCTTC; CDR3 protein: CASSPGGAIYNEQFF
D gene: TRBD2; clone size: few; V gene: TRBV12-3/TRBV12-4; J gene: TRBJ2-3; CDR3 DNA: TGTGCCAGCAGTTCCGAGACTAGCAAGGCAGATACGCAGTATTTT; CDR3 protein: CASSSETSKADTQYF
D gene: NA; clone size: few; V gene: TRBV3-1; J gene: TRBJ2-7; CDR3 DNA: TGTGCCAGCAGCCAAGAGTTAGGGCCAGCCTACGAGCAGTACTTC; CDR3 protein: CASSQELGPAYEQYF
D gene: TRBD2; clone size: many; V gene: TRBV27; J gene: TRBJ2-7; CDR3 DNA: TGTGCCAGCAGATCCAGCGGGACCTACGAGCAGTACTTC; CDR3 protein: CASRSSGTYEQYF
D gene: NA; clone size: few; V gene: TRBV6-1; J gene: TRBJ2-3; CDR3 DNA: TGTGCCAGCAGAGGAGCGGTTAGCACAGATACGCAGTATTTT; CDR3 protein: CASRGAVSTDTQYF
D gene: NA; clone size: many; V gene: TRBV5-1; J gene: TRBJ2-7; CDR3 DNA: TGCGCCAGCAGCTTTTTCCAGGGGTACGAGCAGTACTTC; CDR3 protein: CASSFFQGYEQYF
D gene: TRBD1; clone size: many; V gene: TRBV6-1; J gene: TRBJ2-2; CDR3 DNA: TGTGCCAGCAGTCCCTGGACAGGGCTTTCCGGGGAGCTGTTTTTT; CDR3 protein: CASSPWTGLSGELFF
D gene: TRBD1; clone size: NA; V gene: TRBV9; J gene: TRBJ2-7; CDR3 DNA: TGTGCCAGTGGACAGGGAACTCGGGAGCAGTACTTC; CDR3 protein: CASGQGTREQYF
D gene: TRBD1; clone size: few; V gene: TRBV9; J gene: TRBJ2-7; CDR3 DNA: TGTGCCAGCAGCCAATGGGACAGGGGGTACGAGCAGTACTTC; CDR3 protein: CASSQWDRGYEQYF
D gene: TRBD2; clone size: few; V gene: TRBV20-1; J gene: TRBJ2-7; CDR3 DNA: TGCAGTGCTAGGGACAGCGGGGGCCATTCAGTCGAGCAGTACTTC; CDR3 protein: CSARDSGGHSVEQYF
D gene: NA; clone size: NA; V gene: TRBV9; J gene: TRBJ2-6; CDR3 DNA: TGTGCCAGCAGCGTAGTGGAAGCTGGGGCCAACGTCCTGACTTTC; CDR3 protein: CASSVVEAGANVLTF
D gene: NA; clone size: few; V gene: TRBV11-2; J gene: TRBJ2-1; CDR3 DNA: TGTGCCAGCAGCTTAGAATTAGGGAGAGTTTCCTACAATGAGCAGTTCTTC; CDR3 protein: CASSLELGRVSYNEQFF
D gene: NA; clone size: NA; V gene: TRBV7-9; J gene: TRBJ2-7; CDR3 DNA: TGTGCCAGCAGCTTAGGGTGGGGGCCCGGCTACGAGCAGTACTTC; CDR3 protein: CASSLGWGPGYEQYF
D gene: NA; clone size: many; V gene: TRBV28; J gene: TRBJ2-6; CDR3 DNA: TGTGCCAGCAGTTTTTGGCAGACTGCAGTCTCTGGGGCCAACGTCCTGACTTTC; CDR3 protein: CASSFWQTAVSGANVLTF
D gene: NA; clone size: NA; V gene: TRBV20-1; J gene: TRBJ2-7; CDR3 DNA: TGCAGTGCTAGACCCCCGGCTGAGTACGAGCAGTACTTC; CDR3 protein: CSARPPAEYEQYF
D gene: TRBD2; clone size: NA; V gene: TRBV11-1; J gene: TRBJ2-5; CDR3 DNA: TGTGCCAGCACCGGGACTAGCGGGGTCTCCAGAGAGACCCAGTACTTC; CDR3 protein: CASTGTSGVSRETQYF
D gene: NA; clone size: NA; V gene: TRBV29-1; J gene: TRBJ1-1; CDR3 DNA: TGCAGCGTTGGCCAACAGGGATTTGGAACTGAAGCTTTCTTT; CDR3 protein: CSVGQQGFGTEAFF
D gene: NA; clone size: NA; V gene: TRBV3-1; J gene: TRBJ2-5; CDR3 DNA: TGTGCCAGCAGCCAAGAGGCCAAGGGGATCCAAGAGACCCAGTACTTC; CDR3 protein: CASSQEAKGIQETQYF
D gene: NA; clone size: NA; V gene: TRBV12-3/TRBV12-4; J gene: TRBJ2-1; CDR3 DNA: TGTGCCAGCAGTAAAGTGAATGAGCAGTTCTTC; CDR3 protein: CASSKVNEQFF
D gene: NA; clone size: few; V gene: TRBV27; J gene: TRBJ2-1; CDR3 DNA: TGTGCCAGCAGACTCGGGGTTCGGAATGAGCAGTTCTTC; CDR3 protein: CASRLGVRNEQFF
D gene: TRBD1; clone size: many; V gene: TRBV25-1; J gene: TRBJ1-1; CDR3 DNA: TGTGCCAGCAGTGTGACAGGGGGTACTGAAGCTTTCTTT; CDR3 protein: CASSVTGGTEAFF
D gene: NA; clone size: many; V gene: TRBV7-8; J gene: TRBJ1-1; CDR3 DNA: TGTGCCAGCAGCTTCGTTGGTGAAGCTTTCTTT; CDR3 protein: CASSFVGEAFF
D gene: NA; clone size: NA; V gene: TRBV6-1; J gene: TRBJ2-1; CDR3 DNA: TGTGCCAGCAGTCGATTTCTGGGTGAAATTGACAATGAGCAGTTCTTC; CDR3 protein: CASSRFLGEIDNEQFF
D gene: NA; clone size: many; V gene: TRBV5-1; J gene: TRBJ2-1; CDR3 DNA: TGCGCCAGCAGCTTGGCCCAGATCTACAATGAGCAGTTCTTC; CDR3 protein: CASSLAQIYNEQFF
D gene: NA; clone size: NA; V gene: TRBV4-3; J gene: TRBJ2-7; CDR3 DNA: TGCGCCAGCAGCCAAGATGGGGGAAGCTCCTACGAGCAGTACTTC; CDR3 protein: CASSQDGGSSYEQYF
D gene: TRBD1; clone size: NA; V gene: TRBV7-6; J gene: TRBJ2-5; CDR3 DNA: TGTGCCAGCAGCCAGTACACAGGGGGAGAGACCCAGTACTTC; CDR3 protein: CASSQYTGGETQYF
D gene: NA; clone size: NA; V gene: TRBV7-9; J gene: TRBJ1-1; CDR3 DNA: TGTGCCAGCAGCCCACTTTCGGGCGTTGAAGCTTTCTTT; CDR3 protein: CASSPLSGVEAFF
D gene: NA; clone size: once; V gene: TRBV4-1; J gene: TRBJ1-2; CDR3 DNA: TGCGCCAGCAGCCAAGATCAGGTCCCTAGATATGGCTACACCTTC; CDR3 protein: CASSQDQVPRYGYTF
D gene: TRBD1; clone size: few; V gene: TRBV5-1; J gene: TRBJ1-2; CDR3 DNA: TGCGCCAGCAGCCCAGACAGGGCGGGCGGCTACACCTTC; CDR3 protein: CASSPDRAGGYTF
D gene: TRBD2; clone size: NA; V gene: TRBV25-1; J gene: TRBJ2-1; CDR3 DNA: TGTGCCACCACGGGGGGTGGGCAGTTCTTC; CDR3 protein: CATTGGGQFF